The entry that follows covers one TCR beta chain sequence. Its antigen remains unidentified. The data were obtained in a study of OX40 agonist ivuxolimab in advanced cancers. Study conclusions and caveats: Antigen specificity of clonally expanded peripheral T cells was not established.

Assay used: immunoSEQ multiplex PCR; TCRdb lists only in-frame clones, some missing. The sample lists roughly 45,000 clones; around 84% were seen once. CDR3 length equals 14 residues. Germline V gene lookup returns CDR1 MNHEY and CDR2 SMNVEV (reference sequence). The germline V and J ends were trimmed by 3 bases and 0 bases, with 7 bases remaining between them. The receptor's source is an adult with an advanced solid tumor such as melanoma, head and neck, liver or kidney cancer. The V gene is TRBV27, the J gene TRBJ2-3; D not certain. Sequenced material: CD4+ or CD8+ T cells sorted from blood, taken in a trial of the OX40 agonist ivuxolimab. The CDR3 protein is CASSFRSSTDTQYF. CDR3 DNA: TGTGCCAGCAGTTTCAGGTCTAGCACAGATACGCAGTATTTT.